This T cell receptor beta chain was sequenced in a study of T cells in Graves' hyperthyroidism and ophthalmopathy. This clonotype was seen at least ten times. Its antigen is not known. Researchers amplified the TCR beta CDR3 regions from RNA transcripts. An initial round of RT-PCR targeting the TCR CDR3 relied on the HTBI primer set. TCRdb passed the multiplex PCR reads through MiXCR, listing each CDR3 protein once. The profile shows some 600,000 distinct CDR3 sequences, approximately 15% of them singletons. Trimming shortened V by 5 bases and J by 4 bases, and 11 bases separated the two germline ends. Germline loops: CDR1 MNHEY, CDR2 SMNVEV (reference sequence). The length of the CDR3 is 13 residues. Study-level findings and limits: Researchers report that a 13 V-J model separated ophthalmopathy from stable hyperthyroidism. Most thyroid clonotypes expanded above 0.001 appeared in blood too.

In patients aged 18 to 65, hyperthyroidism was newly diagnosed, with duration under 2 months. In making diagnoses, clinical symptoms, serum thyroxine and TRAb, thyroid ultrasound and orbital computed tomography were all used. The TCR comes from a woman in her thirties with Graves' hyperthyroidism that later progressed to Graves' ophthalmopathy. V is TRBV27 and J is TRBJ1-2; D uncertain. Sequences were obtained from blood. The CDR3 nucleotides are TGTGCCAGCAGTCCCCGTGGTGCCTATGGCTACACCTTC. This codes for CASSPRGAYGYTF.